The 21 T cell receptor beta chains below all came from one sample that was sequenced in a study of blood T cell repertoires in COVID-19. Produced via immunoSEQ multiplex PCR; TCRdb's table is partial and in-frame only. The repertoire consists of 300,000 to 350,000 clones, with around 90% occurring once and the leading ten covering about 2%. Sequencing used peripheral blood. Every receptor here comes from a man aged 18 to 29 with active or convalescent COVID-19.

This clone was detected only a few times. The J gene is TRBJ1-1, the V gene TRBV27; no reliable D call. This CDR3 region has 12 residues. V lost 4 bases to trimming and J lost 4 bases, with 7 bases between them. The V gene's germline CDR1 is MNHEY and CDR2 SMNVEV (reference sequence). The CDR3 sequence: CASSSRSTEAFF. In nucleotides, the CDR3 is TGTGCCAGCAGTTCCCGGAGCACTGAAGCTTTCTTT.

V gene TRBV12-3 or TRBV12-4 combines with J gene TRBJ2-5, with D perhaps TRBD1 (7 bases). V lost 3 bases, J lost 5 bases, and 10 bases lay in between. CDR3 length: 13 residues. The CDR3: CASSFSGGETQYF. CDR3 nucleotides: TGTGCCAGCAGTTTTTCAGGGGGGGAGACCCAGTACTTC.

The chain combines TRBV6-6 with TRBJ1-2; D not certain. V was cut by 8 bases and J by 6 bases, with 19 bases left in between. The CDR3 is made up of 14 amino acids. Germline V lookup: CDR1 MNHNY, CDR2 SVGAGI (reference sequence). The CDR3 DNA is TGTGCCAGCGAAAACGAGGGCAGGTGGGATGGCTACACCTTC. Its protein is CASENEGRWDGYTF.

This chain connects TRBV11-2 to TRBJ1-2; TRBD1 is a possible D gene (5 bases). V dropped 5 bases and J dropped 7 bases, with 14 bases sitting between them. The CDR3 is 13 amino acids. Germline V gene lookup returns CDR1 SGHAT and CDR2 FQNNGV. This CDR3 is CASSQPQGGGYTF. Here the CDR3 DNA reads TGTGCCAGCAGCCAGCCGCAGGGAGGTGGCTACACCTTC.

In its sample, this clone was seen a few times. The rearrangement uses TRBV7-4 and TRBJ1-3; TRBD1 is a possible D gene (5 bases). In germline, CDR1 is SGHVT, CDR2 SQSDAQ. The V end was cut by 5 bases, the J end by 15 bases, with 11 bases between. This CDR3 is 10 amino acids long. The CDR3 here is CASSIREGYF. As DNA, the CDR3 is TGTGCCAGCAGCATCAGGGAAGGATATTTT.

The chain couples TRBV7-9 to TRBJ1-4, with a weak D call TRBD1 (5 bases). V was shortened by 3 bases and J by 7 bases, with 12 bases between the two germline ends. CDR3 length: 14 residues. From germline, CDR1 is SEHNR and CDR2 FQNEAQ (reference sequence). In nucleotides, the CDR3 is TGTGCCAGCAGCTTGGGTGGACATGGTGAAAAACTGTTTTTT. Translating it yields CASSLGGHGEKLFF. The full variable domain, in which reference TRBV7-9 and TRBJ1-4 provide the parts outside the CDR3, is DTGVSQNPRHKITKRGQNVTFRCDPISEHNRLYWYRQTLGQGPEFLTYFQNEAQLEKSRLLSDRFSAERPKGSFSTLEIQRTEQGDSAMYLCASSLGGHGEKLFFGSGTQLSVL.

The rearrangement uses TRBV29-1 and TRBJ2-6; a possible D gene is TRBD1 (5 bases). Germline V CDR1 and CDR2: SQVTM, ANQGSEA. The CDR3 totals 16 residues. Trimming cost V 7 bases and J 0 bases, with 16 bases left between them. The CDR3 nucleotides read TGCAGCGCCCCCTCCATCGACAGCTCTGGGGCCAACGTCCTGACTTTC. Amino acid sequence: CSAPSIDSSGANVLTF.

The rearrangement uses TRBV9 and TRBJ1-1; a possible D gene is TRBD1 (5 bases). This CDR3 contains 14 residues. The V and J ends lost 5 bases and 0 bases respectively, with 11 bases between them. CDR1 and CDR2 from the germline V gene are SGDLS and YYNGEE. DNA for the CDR3: TGTGCCAGCAGTAGAGCGGGGGTGAACACTGAAGCTTTCTTT. This gives the protein CASSRAGVNTEAFF.

Notes on this clone: One end of the junction fails to match germline, which may point to a read error. The chain has TRBV15 and TRBJ1-2, with TRBD1 as a possible D gene (6 bases). The CDR3 is 16 amino acids. In germline, CDR1 is LNHNV, CDR2 YYDKDF (reference sequence). CDR3 residues: CATSREGGQKSYAYTF. The CDR3 DNA is TGTGCCACCAGCAGAGAAGGTGGACAGAAGTCTTATGCCTACACCTTC.

The J gene is TRBJ2-2, the V gene TRBV3-1 (or the pseudogene TRBV3-2); D not certain. Germline assignment: CDR1 LGHDT and CDR2 YNNKEL (reference sequence). Trimming pared 1 base from V and 4 bases from J, leaving 4 bases between. The CDR3 sequence is 13 residues long. The CDR3 bases are TGTGCCAGCAGCCAAGCTGTCACCGGGGAGCTGTTTTTT. It specifies CASSQAVTGELFF.

The chain links TRBV6-5 to TRBJ2-1, with D maybe TRBD2 (6 bases). Trimming took 2 bases from V and 4 from J, leaving 12 bases between them. The CDR3 runs 15 residues. Per germline, CDR1 MNHEY and CDR2 SVGAGI. The CDR3 loop is CASSYLAGNYNEQFF. CDR3 nucleotides: TGTGCCAGCAGTTACCTTGCGGGAAATTACAATGAGCAGTTCTTC.

V is TRBV14 and J is TRBJ1-1; no clear D gene. The germline V gene has CDR1 SGHDN and CDR2 FVKESK. The length of the CDR3 is 15 residues. V was trimmed by 6 bases and J by 5 bases, leaving 19 bases between them. CDR3 sequence (DNA): TGTGCCAGCAGACACACAGCAACCCAAGGAACTGAAGCTTTCTTT. Translated, it gives CASRHTATQGTEAFF. Supplemented by reference TRBV14 and TRBJ1-1, the full variable domain reads EAGVTQFPSHSVIEKGQTVTLRCDPISGHDNLYWYRRVMGKEIKFLLHFVKESKQDESGMPNNRFLAERTGGTYSTLKVQPAELEDSGVYFCASRHTATQGTEAFFGQGTRLTVV.

The chain recombines TRBV14 with TRBJ2-2; 7 nucleotides align to TRBD2. After removal of 4 bases from V and 6 bases from J, the junction contained 2 bases not matched to a gene. The CDR3 has 13 residues. Germline lookup yields CDR1 SGHDN and CDR2 FVKESK. The CDR3 DNA sequence: TGTGCCAGCAGCCCTCTAGCGGCCGGGGAGCTGTTTTTT. Amino acid sequence: CASSPLAAGELFF.

The CDR3 sequence is CASSLRGHSYEQYF. CDR3 DNA: TGTGCCAGCAGTTTAAGGGGGCACTCCTACGAGCAGTACTTC. The chain recombines TRBV28 with TRBJ2-7; 7 nucleotides align to TRBD1. The CDR3 contains 14 residues. V trimming: 2 bases; J trimming: 0 bases; junction bases outside the gene matches: 1. CDR1 MDHEN and CDR2 SYDVKM come from the germline V gene.

This chain links TRBV29-1 with TRBJ2-3, with 8 bases that match TRBD2. V trimming: 4 bases; J trimming: 1 base; junction bases outside the gene matches: 1. This CDR3 contains 13 residues. The germline V gene has CDR1 SQVTM and CDR2 ANQGSEA. The CDR3 is CSVGRGGTDTQYF. In DNA, the CDR3 is TGCAGCGTTGGGCGGGGGGGCACAGATACGCAGTATTTT.

About this clone itself: Distinct nucleotide sequences in the sample also encode this CDR3. J is TRBJ2-3 and V is TRBV6-5; 11 positions match TRBD1. This CDR3 contains 15 residues. V shed 3 bases and J 4 bases; nucleotides not matched to a gene: 3. Germline CDR1 reads MNHEY; CDR2 reads SVGAGI. The CDR3: CASSYSGQGADTQYF. The CDR3 DNA reads as TGTGCCAGCAGTTATTCGGGACAGGGGGCAGATACGCAGTATTTT.

The CDR3: CASTRDTSSGNTIYF. CDR3 sequence (DNA): TGCGCCAGCACCCGGGACACCAGCTCTGGAAACACCATATATTTT. This chain connects TRBV4-1 to TRBJ1-3; D perhaps matches TRBD1 (6 bases). The CDR3 extends over 15 amino acids. Germline CDR1 and CDR2: MGHRA and YSYEKL. Trimming took 7 bases from V and 0 from J, leaving 13 bases between them.

The V call is TRBV24-1, the J call TRBJ2-1; maybe TRBD1 (5 bases). V gave up 4 bases and J gave up 14 bases, with 20 bases separating them. Germline CDR1 is KGHDR and CDR2 is SFDVKD. This CDR3 contains 14 residues. The CDR3 DNA reads TGTGCCACCAGTGACCCAACGCGAGCGCAGGGAAAGTTCTTC. Encoded protein: CATSDPTRAQGKFF.

The CDR3 DNA is TGTGCCAGCCGGGACAGGGACTATGGCTACACCTTC. This codes for CASRDRDYGYTF. The chain has TRBV2 and TRBJ1-2, with 9 bases aligning to TRBD1. The CDR3 totals 12 residues. The germline CDR1 and CDR2 sequences are SNHLY and FYNNEI. Trimming removed 8 bases from V and 3 bases from J; junction bases left unmatched: 1. The full variable domain, rest sourced from reference TRBV2 and TRBJ1-2, is EPEVTQTPSHQVTQMGQEVILRCVPISNHLYFYWYRQILGQKVEFLVSFYNNEISEKSEIFDDQFSVERPDGSNFTLKIRSTKLEDSAMYFCASRDRDYGYTFGSGTRLTVV.

This chain uses TRBV9 with TRBJ2-1, with TRBD2 identical over 9 bases. The CDR3 runs to 21 residues. Trimming at V came to 0 bases and at J to 6 bases, leaving 22 bases not matched to a gene. The germline V gene encodes CDR1 SGDLS and CDR2 YYNGEE. Here the CDR3 DNA reads TGTGCCAGCAGCGTAGGGATAAAGGATAGCGGGGGCTCCCATTCCATCAATGAGCAGTTCTTC. Translated: CASSVGIKDSGGSHSINEQFF.

The rearrangement joins TRBV28 to TRBJ1-5, with D possibly matching TRBD1 (6 bases). Germline V CDR1 and CDR2: MDHEN, SYDVKM. Trimming took off 4 bases at V and 1 base at J, with 14 bases between the two ends. The CDR3 is 16 amino acids. The CDR3 DNA sequence: TGTGCCAGCAGTTACCAAAGCAGGGGAAGCAATCAGCCCCAGCATTTT. Translation: CASSYQSRGSNQPQHF.